The entry that follows covers one T cell receptor beta chain sequence. Measured with immunoSEQ multiplex PCR; TCRdb has only the in-frame clones, and not every one. The sample has approximately 35,000 clones, around 73% seen once. Trimming removed 2 bases from V and 4 bases from J, with 12 bases in between. Germline values: CDR1 SNHLY, CDR2 FYNNEI. This CDR3 is built from 15 residues. The data were obtained in a study of blood T cell repertoires in COVID-19. Looking at the study overall: From T cells, B-cell-depleted T cells, or PBMCs came the material, which was cDNA or gDNA.

The specimen sequenced was peripheral blood. The rearrangement joins TRBV2 to TRBJ2-1; tentatively, D is TRBD2 (7 bases). This TCR was recovered from a man aged 80 or over with acute or convalescent COVID-19. CDR3 sequence: CASSELGGPYNEQFF. CDR3 nucleotides: TGTGCCAGCAGTGAATTGGGGGGGCCTTACAATGAGCAGTTCTTC.